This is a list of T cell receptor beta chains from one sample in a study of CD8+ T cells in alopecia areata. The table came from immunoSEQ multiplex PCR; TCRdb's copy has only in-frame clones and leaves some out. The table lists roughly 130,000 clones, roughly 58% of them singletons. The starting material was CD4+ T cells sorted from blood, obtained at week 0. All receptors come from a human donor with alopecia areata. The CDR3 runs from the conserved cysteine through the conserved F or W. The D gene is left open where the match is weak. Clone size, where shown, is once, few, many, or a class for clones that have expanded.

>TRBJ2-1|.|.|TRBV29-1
TGCAGCGTCAGGACGGACGGAGGGGTAGCTGAGCAGTTCTTC
CSVRTDGGVAEQFF
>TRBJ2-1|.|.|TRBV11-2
TGTGCCAGCAGCCAGAGTAAGGAGCAGTTCTTC
CASSQSKEQFF
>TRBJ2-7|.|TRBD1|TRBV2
TGTGCCAGCAGTGGCGGCAGGGGGCGTTACGAGCAGTACTTC
CASSGGRGRYEQYF
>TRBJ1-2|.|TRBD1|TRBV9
TGTGCCAGCAGGGGAACAGGGGGCGATGGCTACACCTTC
CASRGTGGDGYTF
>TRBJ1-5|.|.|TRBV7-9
TGTGCCAGCAGCTTCCCCGGAAATCAGCCCCAGCATTTT
CASSFPGNQPQHF
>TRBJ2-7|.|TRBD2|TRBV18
TGTGCCAGCTCACCGCGACTAGCGGTAAGCTCCTACGAGCAGTACTTC
CASSPRLAVSSYEQYF
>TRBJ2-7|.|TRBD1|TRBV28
TGTGCCACCCTTTCAACCGGGACAGGAATATCCTACGAGCAGTACTTC
CATLSTGTGISYEQYF
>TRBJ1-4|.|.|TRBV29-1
TGCAGCGCGGTCGGGACCGAAAGAGAAAAACTGTTTTTT
CSAVGTEREKLFF
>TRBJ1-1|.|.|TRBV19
TGTGCCAGTACCCACATCAACTCGGGACAAAACACTGAAGCTTTCTTT
CASTHINSGQNTEAFF
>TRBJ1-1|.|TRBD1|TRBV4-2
TGTGCCAGCAGCCAAGGCGGACAGGGGGAGGCGCAGAACACTGAAGCTTTCTTT
CASSQGGQGEAQNTEAFF
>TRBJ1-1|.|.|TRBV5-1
TGCGCCAGCAGCTTGGAGATGGGAAACACTGAAGCTTTCTTT
CASSLEMGNTEAFF
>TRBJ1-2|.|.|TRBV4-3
TGCGCCAGCAGCCAAGATTTCATCGGACAGTCCAACTATGGCTACACCTTC
CASSQDFIGQSNYGYTF
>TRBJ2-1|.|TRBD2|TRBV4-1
TGCGCCAGCAGCCAAGAGACGCGGGGGGACTCCTACAATGAGCAGTTCTTC
CASSQETRGDSYNEQFF
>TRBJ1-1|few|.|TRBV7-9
TGTGCCAGCAGCTTAGCCCAGGGCACTGAAGCTTTCTTT
CASSLAQGTEAFF
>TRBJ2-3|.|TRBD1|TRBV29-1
TGCAGCGTTGGACAGGGGGATCCGACAGATACGCAGTATTTT
CSVGQGDPTDTQYF
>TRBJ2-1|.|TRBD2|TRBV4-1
TGCGCCAGCAGCCAGTCGCCGGGACTAGCGGTTAACAATGAGCAGTTCTTC
CASSQSPGLAVNNEQFF
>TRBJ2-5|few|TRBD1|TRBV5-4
TGTGCCAGCAGCAGGACAGGTTTTGGCCTTCAAGAGACCCAGTACTTC
CASSRTGFGLQETQYF
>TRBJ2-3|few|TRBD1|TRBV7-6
TGTGCCAGCAGCTTCGGGCGTGGGACAGGGGCCGATACGCAGTATTTT
CASSFGRGTGADTQYF
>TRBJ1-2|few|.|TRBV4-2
TGTGCCAGCAGCCCTGCAGACAGAGCTGACTATGGCTACACCTTC
CASSPADRADYGYTF
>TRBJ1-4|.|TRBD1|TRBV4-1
TGCGCCAGCAGCCGGACAGGACCGAATGAAAAACTGTTTTTT
CASSRTGPNEKLFF
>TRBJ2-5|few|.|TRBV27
TGTGCCAGCAGTTTATTAACGGGACGGACCCAAGAGACCCAGTACTTC
CASSLLTGRTQETQYF
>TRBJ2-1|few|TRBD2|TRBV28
TGTGCCAGCAGTTTATGGGGCGCGGGGCTAGCGGGAGGCCAAGATCCTGAGCAGTTCTTC
CASSLWGAGLAGGQDPEQFF
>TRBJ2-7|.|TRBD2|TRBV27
TGTGCCAGCAGTTTATCGGGCGGGAGGACCCACGAGCAGTACTTC
CASSLSGGRTHEQYF
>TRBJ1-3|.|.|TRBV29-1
TGCAGCGTGAACGAGGGTACTTACGGAAACACCATATATTTT
CSVNEGTYGNTIYF
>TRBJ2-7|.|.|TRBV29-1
TGCAGCGCTACCGGACTCCAGAGCTCCTACGAGCAGTACTTC
CSATGLQSSYEQYF
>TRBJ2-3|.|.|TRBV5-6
TGTGCCAGCAGCCTCCTCCGACTAGGGTCGGTAGATACGCAGTATTTT
CASSLLRLGSVDTQYF
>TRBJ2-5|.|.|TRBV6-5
TGTGCCAGCAGTTTCGGCACTATTGGAGAGACCCAGTACTTC
CASSFGTIGETQYF
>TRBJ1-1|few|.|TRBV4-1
TGCGCCAGCAGCCAAGATCCACAGCCGAACACTGAAGCTTTCTTT
CASSQDPQPNTEAFF
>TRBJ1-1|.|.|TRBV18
TGTGCCAGCTCACCTCTAACTGGAGGGGAAACTGAAGCTTTCTTT
CASSPLTGGETEAFF
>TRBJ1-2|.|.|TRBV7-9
TGTGCCAGCAGCTCTGTGGGTGAGGGGGGCTACACCTTC
CASSSVGEGGYTF
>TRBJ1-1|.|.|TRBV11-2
TGTGCCAGCAGCTTAGAGGCCGGGTGGGCGAACACTGAAGCTTTCTTT
CASSLEAGWANTEAFF
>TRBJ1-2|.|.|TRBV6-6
TGTGCCAGCAGTTACAGCTATGGCTACACCTTC
CASSYSYGYTF
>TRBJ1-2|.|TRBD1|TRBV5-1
TGCGCCAGCAGCTTTCGCTCAGGGGGCGATCGCTATGGCTACACCTTC
CASSFRSGGDRYGYTF
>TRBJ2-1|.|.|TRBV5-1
TGCGCCAGCAGCCCCAACAACCGTGGGGGCAGCTCCTACAATGAGCAGTTCTTC
CASSPNNRGGSSYNEQFF
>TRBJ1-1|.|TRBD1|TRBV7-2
TGTGCCAGCAGTCAGGACAGGGGAGGCACTGAAGCTTTCTTT
CASSQDRGGTEAFF
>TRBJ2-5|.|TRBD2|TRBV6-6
TGTGCCAGCAGAGCTGGACTAGCGGGCCTCCAAGAGACCCAGTACTTC
CASRAGLAGLQETQYF
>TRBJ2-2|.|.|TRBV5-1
TGCGCCAGCAGCTCCCGGACTGTCACCGGGGAGCTGTTTTTT
CASSSRTVTGELFF
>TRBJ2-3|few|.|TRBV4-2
TGTGCCAGCAGCCTTATTTCAACCGGGAACACAGATACGCAGTATTTT
CASSLISTGNTDTQYF
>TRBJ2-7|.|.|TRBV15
TGTGCCACCAGCAGAGATCCGAGGGGGGAATACGAGCAGTACTTC
CATSRDPRGEYEQYF
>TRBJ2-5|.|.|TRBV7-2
TGTGCCAGCAGCTCCCAAGGGGGGCAGGCCCAAGAGACCCAGTACTTC
CASSSQGGQAQETQYF
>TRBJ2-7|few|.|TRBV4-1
TGCGCCAGCAGCCACGGGGGACAGAACGAGCAGTACTTC
CASSHGGQNEQYF
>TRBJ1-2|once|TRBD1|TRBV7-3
TGTGCCAGCAGCTTAGGACAGGGATATGGCTACACCTTC
CASSLGQGYGYTF
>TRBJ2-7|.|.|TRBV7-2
TGTGCCAGCAGCCCAGGGGTGGGCTCCTACGAGCAGTACTTC
CASSPGVGSYEQYF
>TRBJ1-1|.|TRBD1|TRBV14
TGTGCCAGCAGCCAAGATTTTCGTAAACAGGGGGTGGGTACTGAAGCTTTCTTT
CASSQDFRKQGVGTEAFF
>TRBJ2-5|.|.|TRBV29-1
TGCAGCGTTGAGACGGGTAAAGAGACCCAGTACTTC
CSVETGKETQYF
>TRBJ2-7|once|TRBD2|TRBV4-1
TGCGCCAGCAGCCAAGATCAGACTAGCCCATACCCCTCCTACGAGCAGTACTTC
CASSQDQTSPYPSYEQYF